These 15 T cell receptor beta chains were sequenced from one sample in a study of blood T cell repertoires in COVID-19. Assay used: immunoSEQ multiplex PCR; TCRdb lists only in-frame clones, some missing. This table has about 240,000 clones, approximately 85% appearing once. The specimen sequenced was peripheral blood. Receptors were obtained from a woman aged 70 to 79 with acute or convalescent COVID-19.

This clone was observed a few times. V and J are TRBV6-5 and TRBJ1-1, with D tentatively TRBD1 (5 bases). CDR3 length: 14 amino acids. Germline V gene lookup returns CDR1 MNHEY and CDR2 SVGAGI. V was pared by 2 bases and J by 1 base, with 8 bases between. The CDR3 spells CASSYLDRNTEAFF. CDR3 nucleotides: TGTGCCAGCAGTTACCTCGACAGGAACACTGAAGCTTTCTTT.

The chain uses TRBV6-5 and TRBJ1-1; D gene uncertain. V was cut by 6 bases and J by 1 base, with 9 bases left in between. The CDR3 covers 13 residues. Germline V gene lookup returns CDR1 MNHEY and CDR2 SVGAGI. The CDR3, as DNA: TGTGCCAGCAGAAAACGACAGAACACTGAAGCTTTCTTT. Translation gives CASRKRQNTEAFF.

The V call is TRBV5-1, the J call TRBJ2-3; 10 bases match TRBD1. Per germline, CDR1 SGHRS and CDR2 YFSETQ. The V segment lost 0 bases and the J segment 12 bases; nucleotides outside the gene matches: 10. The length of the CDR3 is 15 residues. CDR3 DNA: TGCGCCAGCAGCTTGGATGGGACAGGGGACGAGGCTCAGTATTTT. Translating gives CASSLDGTGDEAQYF.

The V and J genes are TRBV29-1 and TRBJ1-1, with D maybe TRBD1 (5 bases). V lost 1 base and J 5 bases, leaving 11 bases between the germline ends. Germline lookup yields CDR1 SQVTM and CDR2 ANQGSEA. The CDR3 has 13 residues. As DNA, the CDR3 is TGCAGCGTTGAAGTGCTCGGGGGAACTGAAGCTTTCTTT. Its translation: CSVEVLGGTEAFF.

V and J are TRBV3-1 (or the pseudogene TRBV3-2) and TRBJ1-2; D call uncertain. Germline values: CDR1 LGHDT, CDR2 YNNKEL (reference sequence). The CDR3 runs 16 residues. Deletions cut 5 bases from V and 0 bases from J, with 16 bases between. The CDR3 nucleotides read TGTGCCAGCAGCGGAGGGAAAAAAGGTTCTAACTATGGCTACACCTTC. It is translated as CASSGGKKGSNYGYTF.

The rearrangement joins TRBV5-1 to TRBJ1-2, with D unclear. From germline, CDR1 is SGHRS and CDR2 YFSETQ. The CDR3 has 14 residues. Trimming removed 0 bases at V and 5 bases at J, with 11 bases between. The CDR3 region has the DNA TGCGCCAGCAGCTTGGCCCAGGCTGAATATGGCTACACCTTC. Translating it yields CASSLAQAEYGYTF.

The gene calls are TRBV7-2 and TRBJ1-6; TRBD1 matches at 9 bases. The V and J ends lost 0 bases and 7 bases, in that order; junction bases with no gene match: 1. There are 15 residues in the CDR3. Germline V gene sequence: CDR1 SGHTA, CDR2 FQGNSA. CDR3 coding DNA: TGTGCCAGCAGCTTAGCCGGGACAGGGAATTCACCCCTCCACTTT. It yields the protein CASSLAGTGNSPLHF.

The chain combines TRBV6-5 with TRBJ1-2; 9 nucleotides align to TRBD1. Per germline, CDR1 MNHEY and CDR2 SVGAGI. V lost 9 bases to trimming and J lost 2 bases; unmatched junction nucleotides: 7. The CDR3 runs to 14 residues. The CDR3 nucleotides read TGTGCCAGTGCCCGGGACAGGGTCAACTATGGCTACACCTTC. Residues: CASARDRVNYGYTF.

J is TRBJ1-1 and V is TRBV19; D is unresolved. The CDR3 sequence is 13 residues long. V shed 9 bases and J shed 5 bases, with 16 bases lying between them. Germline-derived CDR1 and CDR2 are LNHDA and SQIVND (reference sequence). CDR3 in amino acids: CASSGVAGTEAFF. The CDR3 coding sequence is TGTGCCAGCAGTGGGGTCGCGGGAACTGAAGCTTTCTTT.

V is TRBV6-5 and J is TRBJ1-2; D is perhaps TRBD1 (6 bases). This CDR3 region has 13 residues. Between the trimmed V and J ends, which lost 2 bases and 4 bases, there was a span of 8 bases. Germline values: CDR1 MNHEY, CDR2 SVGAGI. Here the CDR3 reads CASSYGQRYGYTF. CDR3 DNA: TGTGCCAGCAGTTACGGACAGCGCTATGGCTACACCTTC.

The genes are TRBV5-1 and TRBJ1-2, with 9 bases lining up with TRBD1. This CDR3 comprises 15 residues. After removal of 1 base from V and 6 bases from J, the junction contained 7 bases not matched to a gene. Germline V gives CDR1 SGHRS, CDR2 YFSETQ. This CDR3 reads CASSLPLDRGDGYTF. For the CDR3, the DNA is TGCGCCAGCAGCTTGCCTCTCGACAGGGGGGATGGCTACACCTTC.

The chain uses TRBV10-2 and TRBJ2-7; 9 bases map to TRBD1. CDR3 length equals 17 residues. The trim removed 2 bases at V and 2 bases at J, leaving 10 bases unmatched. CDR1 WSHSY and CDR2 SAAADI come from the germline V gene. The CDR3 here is CASSERNSGTGPYEQYF. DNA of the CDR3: TGCGCCAGCAGTGAGCGAAATTCCGGGACAGGGCCCTACGAGCAGTACTTC.

The CDR3 spells CASSRDRNQPQHF. The DNA for the CDR3 is TGTGCCAGTAGTCGGGACAGGAATCAGCCCCAGCATTTT. This rearrangement joins TRBV19 to TRBJ1-5; TRBD1 matches at 8 bases. This CDR3 has 13 amino acids. Germline loops: CDR1 LNHDA, CDR2 SQIVND (reference sequence). Trimming took 5 bases from V and 4 from J; bases not matched to a gene: 1.

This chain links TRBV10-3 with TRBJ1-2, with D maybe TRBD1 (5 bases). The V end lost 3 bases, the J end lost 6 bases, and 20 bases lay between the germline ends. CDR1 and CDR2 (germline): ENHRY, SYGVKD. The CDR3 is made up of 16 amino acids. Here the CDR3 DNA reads TGTGCCATCAGTGAATCAACTGGGAGGGGTCCTGATGGCTACACCTTC. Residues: CAISESTGRGPDGYTF.

CDR3 sequence (DNA): TGTGCCAGCAGCGCTGCAGGGGACAGGGGCAACGAGCAGTACTTC. Its protein product is CASSAAGDRGNEQYF. The genes are TRBV6-2 or TRBV6-3 and TRBJ2-7; the match to TRBD1 covers 10 bases. The CDR3 length is 15 residues. In germline, CDR1 is MNHEY, CDR2 SVGEGT. With V trimmed by 6 bases and J by 5 bases, 10 bases remained unmatched.